A single sample is the source of the 15 T cell receptor beta chains below, sequenced in a study of T cell changes during pregnancy in multiple sclerosis (dated by TCRdb to about 2019). The library was generated by the immunoSEQ multiplex PCR assay. The table was pulled from immuneACCESS by TCRdb, which kept in-frame rearrangements only. Such tables lose some clones; where checked, under half of the loss comes from unresolved V genes, and the rest has no known cause. This sample comprises 85,000 to 120,000 clones, about 90% of them detected only once. About 1.5% of the sample is in the top ten clones. Specimen: peripheral blood, collected before pregnancy. These receptors all come from a female donor with multiple sclerosis, enrolled in a pregnancy study.

The V and J genes are TRBV5-1 and TRBJ1-1, with 9 bases fitting TRBD1. Germline V gives CDR1 SGHRS, CDR2 YFSETQ. CDR3 length equals 14 residues. Unmatched junction bases numbered 6, after V lost 2 bases and J lost 7 bases. The CDR3 nucleotides read TGCGCCAGCAGCTTACAGGGGGCTACGAGTGAAGCTTTCTTT. Translated: CASSLQGATSEAFF.

The chain couples TRBV7-2 to TRBJ2-2; 10 bases fit TRBD2. Germline CDR1 reads SGHTA; CDR2 reads FQGNSA. The CDR3 consists of 17 residues. With 6 bases clipped from V and 4 bases from J, the junction kept 11 bases outside the gene matches. The CDR3 bases are TGTGCCAGCAGACCTGGTCTAGCGGGGGTGACCACCGGGGAGCTGTTTTTT. Translating it yields CASRPGLAGVTTGELFF.

V and J are TRBV6-1 and TRBJ2-1; maybe TRBD1 (6 bases). V lost 2 bases and J 8 bases, leaving 13 bases between the germline ends. The CDR3 is 14 amino acids. Germline CDR1 reads MNHNS; CDR2 reads SASEGT. For the CDR3, the DNA is TGTGCCAGCAGTGAATGGAGTAGGGGGTATGAGCAGTTCTTC. Protein product: CASSEWSRGYEQFF.

This clone came up once. In DNA, the CDR3 is TGCGCCAGCAACCTTCAGAGGCTAAGCTCCTACAATGAGCAGTTCTTC. Protein sequence: CASNLQRLSSYNEQFF. J is TRBJ2-1 and V is TRBV5-1; no clear D. The CDR3 runs 16 residues. Per germline, CDR1 SGHRS and CDR2 YFSETQ. With 6 bases removed from V and 0 bases from J, the gap between germline ends came to 16 bases.

Here the CDR3 DNA reads TGCGCCAGCAGCCAAGATTCACAGGGGGCCTCTGGCTACACCTTC. Its protein product is CASSQDSQGASGYTF. The genes are TRBV4-3 and TRBJ1-2; the match to TRBD1 covers 9 bases. The CDR3 covers 15 residues. CDR1 LGHNA and CDR2 YSLEER come from the germline V gene. With V trimmed by 0 bases and J by 7 bases, 6 bases remained unmatched.

This clone was recorded only once. The chain has TRBV11-2 and TRBJ2-3; TRBD1 matches 7 bases. Germline CDR1 and CDR2: SGHAT and FQNNGV. The CDR3 loop spans 16 amino acids. The V and J ends lost 5 bases and 2 bases, in that order; junction bases with no gene match: 10. The CDR3 loop reads CASSRWLTGITDTQYF. The CDR3 nucleotides read TGTGCCAGCAGCCGCTGGCTGACAGGGATCACAGATACGCAGTATTTT.

V and J are TRBV7-2 and TRBJ1-2, with D maybe TRBD1 (5 bases). The CDR3 has 12 amino acids. Germline assignment: CDR1 SGHTA and CDR2 FQGNSA. Trimming took 7 bases from V and 6 from J, leaving 12 bases between them. The CDR3 is CASTVSTDGYTF. The CDR3, as DNA: TGTGCCAGCACAGTTTCGACAGATGGCTACACCTTC. The full variable domain, completed using reference TRBV7-2 and TRBJ1-2, is GAGVSQSPSNKVTEKGKDVELRCDPISGHTALYWYRQSLGQGLEFLIYFQGNSAPDKSGLPSDRFSAERTGGSVSTLTIQRTQQEDSAVYLCASTVSTDGYTFGSGTRLTVV.

The rearrangement links TRBV7-6 to TRBJ2-3; 12 positions match TRBD2. The CDR3 length is 18 residues. Per the germline V gene, CDR1 is SGHVS and CDR2 is FNYEAQ. J gave up 2 bases and V 1 base, and 7 bases lay outside the gene matches. The CDR3 DNA follows: TGTGCCAGCAGCTTAGGGGTAACTAGCGGGGGGCCCACAGATACGCAGTATTTT. Amino acid sequence: CASSLGVTSGGPTDTQYF.

The rearrangement links TRBV28 to TRBJ2-5; D is undetermined. The CDR3 is 15 residues long. Trimming shortened V by 5 bases and J by 1 base, and 14 bases separated the two germline ends. The germline V gene encodes CDR1 MDHEN and CDR2 SYDVKM. The CDR3 DNA reads as TGTGCCAGCAGTACAGCATCCCGGCGCCAAGAGACCCAGTACTTC. Protein sequence: CASSTASRRQETQYF.

The chain employs TRBV6-5 and TRBJ2-7; tentative D call: TRBD2 (6 bases). The V gene lost 6 bases and the J gene lost 9 bases, with 12 bases spanning the gap. The CDR3 runs to 11 residues. Germline loops: CDR1 MNHEY, CDR2 SVGAGI. The DNA for the CDR3 is TGTGCCAGCAGCCCGGGGGTCGGGCAGTACTTC. It yields the protein CASSPGVGQYF.

The J gene is TRBJ2-2, the V gene TRBV12-5; the match to TRBD1 covers 8 bases. The CDR3 runs 19 residues. Germline V gene sequence: CDR1 LGHNT, CDR2 FRNRAP. Unmatched junction bases numbered 14, after V lost 0 bases and J lost 5 bases. CDR3 in amino acids: CASGLVSGSTGGQTGELFF. In DNA, the CDR3 is TGTGCTAGTGGTTTGGTATCGGGATCCACAGGGGGTCAAACCGGGGAGCTGTTTTTT.

The chain has TRBV11-3 and TRBJ1-4; 7 nucleotides align to TRBD1. This CDR3 is 15 amino acids long. Trimming at V came to 5 bases and at J to 7 bases, leaving 10 bases not matched to a gene. CDR1 is SGHNT and CDR2 is YENEEA in the germline V gene. CDR3 nucleotides: TGTGCCAGCAGCCGTCAGGGACAGCCACCTGAAAAACTGTTTTTT. Encoded protein: CASSRQGQPPEKLFF.

This clone was picked up one time. The chain has TRBV29-1 and TRBJ2-7; TRBD1 might be the D (6 bases). CDR1 and CDR2 from the germline V gene are SQVTM and ANQGSEA. The CDR3 sequence is 13 residues long. Trimming pared 5 bases from V and 7 bases from J, leaving 18 bases between. The CDR3 here is CSVMPGDLGEQYF. The DNA of the CDR3 is TGCAGCGTTATGCCAGGGGATTTGGGTGAGCAGTACTTC.

The chain recombines TRBV7-3 with TRBJ1-2, with 7 bases that match TRBD1. Germline V lookup: CDR1 SGHTA, CDR2 FQGTGA. The CDR3 contains 12 residues. Trimming at V came to 4 bases and at J to 7 bases, leaving 3 bases not matched to a gene. The CDR3 coding sequence is TGTGCCAGCAGCTCCCACAGGGGTGGCTACACCTTC. Translating it yields CASSSHRGGYTF.

This chain joins TRBV6-5 and TRBJ2-3; 9 nucleotides line up with TRBD1. This CDR3 has 15 residues. Trimming removed 4 bases from V and 5 bases from J; junction bases left unmatched: 7. CDR1 MNHEY and CDR2 SVGAGI come from the germline V gene. CDR3 DNA sequence: TGTGCCAGCAGTTCGAGGACAGGGGTTGTAGATACGCAGTATTTT. This codes for CASSSRTGVVDTQYF.